The 14 T cell receptor beta chains in this list originate from one sample, sequenced in a study of control samples from healthy donors and cancer patients (dated by TCRdb to the early 2020s). The library relied on the immunoSEQ multiplex PCR assay. TCRdb stores this immuneACCESS table with in-frame sequences only. Part of the clones is absent; in the studies checked, under half of the shortfall reflects unresolved V genes, and no reason is known for the rest. Present in this sample are under 150,000 clones, more than 75% of which were seen just once. The top ten constitute over 6.5% of the sample. The sequenced sample consisted of blood. Receptors originate from a man aged 40-49 years in good health.

This clone was observed a single time. The CDR3 bases are TGTGCCAGCACCCCCCCAGAAATGAACACTGAAGCTTTCTTT. It translates to CASTPPEMNTEAFF. V and J are TRBV6-6 and TRBJ1-1; D is unclear. Germline-derived CDR1 and CDR2 are MNHNY and SVGAGI (reference sequence). This CDR3 is built from 14 residues. V was pared by 7 bases and J by 0 bases, with 12 bases between.

The chain uses TRBV9 and TRBJ1-6; 11 bases map to TRBD1. With V trimmed by 2 bases and J by 7 bases, 5 bases remained unmatched. Germline V gives CDR1 SGDLS, CDR2 YYNGEE. The CDR3 contains 16 residues. The CDR3 spells CASSVGQGVGNSPLHF. CDR3 coding DNA: TGTGCCAGCAGCGTGGGACAGGGGGTTGGAAATTCACCCCTCCACTTT. Combining the CDR3 with reference TRBV9 and TRBJ1-6 gives the whole variable domain DSGVTQTPKHLITATGQRVTLRCSPRSGDLSVYWYQQSLDQGLQFLIQYYNGEERAKGNILERFSAQQFPDLHSELNLSSLELGDSALYFCASSVGQGVGNSPLHFGNGTRLTVT.

The gene calls are TRBV7-9 and TRBJ1-6; D not certain. Germline CDR1 SEHNR, CDR2 FQNEAQ (reference sequence). V shed 1 base and J shed 4 bases, with 8 bases lying between them. The CDR3 contains 15 residues. The CDR3 is CASSLGSGYNSPLHF. The CDR3 DNA is TGTGCCAGCAGCTTAGGGTCTGGGTATAATTCACCCCTCCACTTT.

The chain recombines TRBV9 with TRBJ2-1; possible D gene TRBD2, 5 bases. The germline gives CDR1 SGDLS, CDR2 YYNGEE. V lost 0 bases, J lost 3 bases, and 16 bases lay in between. The CDR3 spans 17 residues. CDR3 amino acids: CASSVALRAAGYNEQFF. As DNA, the CDR3 is TGTGCCAGCAGCGTAGCCCTGAGGGCGGCGGGCTACAATGAGCAGTTCTTC.

This chain uses TRBV5-4 with TRBJ2-3; 12 bases line up with TRBD2. This CDR3 region has 14 residues. V was pared by 7 bases and J by 4 bases, with 4 bases of the junction left unmatched. CDR1 and CDR2 (germline): SGHNT, YYREEE (reference sequence). The CDR3 bases are TGTGCCAGCCAAGCTAGCGGGGGGGCAGATACGCAGTATTTT. Residues: CASQASGGADTQYF.

The chain couples TRBV4-1 to TRBJ1-3, with D uncertain. Germline values: CDR1 MGHRA, CDR2 YSYEKL. V shed 4 bases and J shed 1 base, with 8 bases lying between them. CDR3 length: 14 residues. The CDR3 DNA follows: TGCGCCAGCAGCCCCGGAGGGTCTGGAAACACCATATATTTT. Its translation is CASSPGGSGNTIYF.

In DNA, the CDR3 is TGTGCCACCAGTAGTCAAGGGGATAAGGAAAAACTGTTTTTT. Translated: CATSSQGDKEKLFF. V gene TRBV24-1 combines with J gene TRBJ1-4, with a possible D match to TRBD1 (5 bases). V lost 6 bases and J 8 bases, leaving 15 bases between the germline ends. CDR3 length: 14 amino acids. CDR1 is KGHDR, CDR2 SFDVKD, per germline.

The chain recombines TRBV24-1 with TRBJ2-2; no clear D gene. Germline CDR1 is KGHDR and CDR2 is SFDVKD. The CDR3 has 17 amino acids. V lost 0 bases and J lost 7, with 17 bases in between. DNA for the CDR3: TGTGCCACCAGTGATTTGCGCCATCCGAACAGTAACGGGGAGCTGTTTTTT. Amino acid sequence: CATSDLRHPNSNGELFF.

This chain links TRBV4-1 with TRBJ2-3; D is possibly TRBD2 (5 bases). Germline CDR1 and CDR2: MGHRA and YSYEKL. This CDR3 spans 14 amino acids. With 0 bases removed from V and 6 bases from J, the gap between germline ends came to 10 bases. CDR3 in amino acids: CASSQELAKDTQYF. The CDR3 DNA reads TGCGCCAGCAGCCAAGAGCTAGCAAAGGATACGCAGTATTTT.

The sample holds one count of this clone. V gene TRBV9 combines with J gene TRBJ2-2, with D uncertain. The CDR3 is 11 amino acids. CDR1 is SGDLS and CDR2 is YYNGEE in the germline V gene. V lost 4 bases to trimming and J lost 4 bases, with 2 bases between them. The CDR3: CASSITGELFF. In DNA, the CDR3 is TGTGCCAGCAGCATCACCGGGGAGCTGTTTTTT.

The V gene is TRBV24-1, the J gene TRBJ1-5; 8 nucleotides line up with TRBD1. The CDR3 runs to 13 residues. The V and J ends lost 4 bases and 12 bases, in that order; junction bases with no gene match: 7. Germline lookup yields CDR1 KGHDR and CDR2 SFDVKD. The CDR3 nucleotides are TGTGCCACCAGTGAGGCTAACAGGGGGAACCAGCATTTT. Translation gives CATSEANRGNQHF.

The chain joins TRBV30 to TRBJ1-1; no firm D call. The CDR3 loop spans 15 amino acids. Trimming stripped 0 bases from V and 4 bases from J, with 15 bases between. The germline gives CDR1 GTSNPN, CDR2 SVGIG (reference sequence). The CDR3 sequence is CAWSVQAAWGTEAFF. CDR3 bases: TGTGCCTGGAGTGTTCAAGCAGCTTGGGGCACTGAAGCTTTCTTT.

The V gene is TRBV6-6, the J gene TRBJ1-4; D unclear. V was clipped by 2 bases and J by 7 bases, with 17 bases between them. Germline-derived CDR1 and CDR2 are MNHNY and SVGAGI (reference sequence). The CDR3 has 16 amino acids. Here the CDR3 reads CASSYEDPRWVEKLFF. The CDR3 nucleotides are TGTGCCAGCAGTTACGAGGACCCTAGATGGGTTGAAAAACTGTTTTTT.

The chain couples TRBV3-1 (or the pseudogene TRBV3-2) to TRBJ1-1, with 7 bases matching TRBD1. CDR3 size: 14 residues. With V trimmed by 4 bases and J by 7 bases, 9 bases remained unmatched. Per germline, CDR1 LGHDT and CDR2 YNNKEL (reference sequence). CDR3 nucleotides: TGTGCCAGCAGCCTTTACCGGGACAGACTTGAAGCTTTCTTT. Its protein product is CASSLYRDRLEAFF.